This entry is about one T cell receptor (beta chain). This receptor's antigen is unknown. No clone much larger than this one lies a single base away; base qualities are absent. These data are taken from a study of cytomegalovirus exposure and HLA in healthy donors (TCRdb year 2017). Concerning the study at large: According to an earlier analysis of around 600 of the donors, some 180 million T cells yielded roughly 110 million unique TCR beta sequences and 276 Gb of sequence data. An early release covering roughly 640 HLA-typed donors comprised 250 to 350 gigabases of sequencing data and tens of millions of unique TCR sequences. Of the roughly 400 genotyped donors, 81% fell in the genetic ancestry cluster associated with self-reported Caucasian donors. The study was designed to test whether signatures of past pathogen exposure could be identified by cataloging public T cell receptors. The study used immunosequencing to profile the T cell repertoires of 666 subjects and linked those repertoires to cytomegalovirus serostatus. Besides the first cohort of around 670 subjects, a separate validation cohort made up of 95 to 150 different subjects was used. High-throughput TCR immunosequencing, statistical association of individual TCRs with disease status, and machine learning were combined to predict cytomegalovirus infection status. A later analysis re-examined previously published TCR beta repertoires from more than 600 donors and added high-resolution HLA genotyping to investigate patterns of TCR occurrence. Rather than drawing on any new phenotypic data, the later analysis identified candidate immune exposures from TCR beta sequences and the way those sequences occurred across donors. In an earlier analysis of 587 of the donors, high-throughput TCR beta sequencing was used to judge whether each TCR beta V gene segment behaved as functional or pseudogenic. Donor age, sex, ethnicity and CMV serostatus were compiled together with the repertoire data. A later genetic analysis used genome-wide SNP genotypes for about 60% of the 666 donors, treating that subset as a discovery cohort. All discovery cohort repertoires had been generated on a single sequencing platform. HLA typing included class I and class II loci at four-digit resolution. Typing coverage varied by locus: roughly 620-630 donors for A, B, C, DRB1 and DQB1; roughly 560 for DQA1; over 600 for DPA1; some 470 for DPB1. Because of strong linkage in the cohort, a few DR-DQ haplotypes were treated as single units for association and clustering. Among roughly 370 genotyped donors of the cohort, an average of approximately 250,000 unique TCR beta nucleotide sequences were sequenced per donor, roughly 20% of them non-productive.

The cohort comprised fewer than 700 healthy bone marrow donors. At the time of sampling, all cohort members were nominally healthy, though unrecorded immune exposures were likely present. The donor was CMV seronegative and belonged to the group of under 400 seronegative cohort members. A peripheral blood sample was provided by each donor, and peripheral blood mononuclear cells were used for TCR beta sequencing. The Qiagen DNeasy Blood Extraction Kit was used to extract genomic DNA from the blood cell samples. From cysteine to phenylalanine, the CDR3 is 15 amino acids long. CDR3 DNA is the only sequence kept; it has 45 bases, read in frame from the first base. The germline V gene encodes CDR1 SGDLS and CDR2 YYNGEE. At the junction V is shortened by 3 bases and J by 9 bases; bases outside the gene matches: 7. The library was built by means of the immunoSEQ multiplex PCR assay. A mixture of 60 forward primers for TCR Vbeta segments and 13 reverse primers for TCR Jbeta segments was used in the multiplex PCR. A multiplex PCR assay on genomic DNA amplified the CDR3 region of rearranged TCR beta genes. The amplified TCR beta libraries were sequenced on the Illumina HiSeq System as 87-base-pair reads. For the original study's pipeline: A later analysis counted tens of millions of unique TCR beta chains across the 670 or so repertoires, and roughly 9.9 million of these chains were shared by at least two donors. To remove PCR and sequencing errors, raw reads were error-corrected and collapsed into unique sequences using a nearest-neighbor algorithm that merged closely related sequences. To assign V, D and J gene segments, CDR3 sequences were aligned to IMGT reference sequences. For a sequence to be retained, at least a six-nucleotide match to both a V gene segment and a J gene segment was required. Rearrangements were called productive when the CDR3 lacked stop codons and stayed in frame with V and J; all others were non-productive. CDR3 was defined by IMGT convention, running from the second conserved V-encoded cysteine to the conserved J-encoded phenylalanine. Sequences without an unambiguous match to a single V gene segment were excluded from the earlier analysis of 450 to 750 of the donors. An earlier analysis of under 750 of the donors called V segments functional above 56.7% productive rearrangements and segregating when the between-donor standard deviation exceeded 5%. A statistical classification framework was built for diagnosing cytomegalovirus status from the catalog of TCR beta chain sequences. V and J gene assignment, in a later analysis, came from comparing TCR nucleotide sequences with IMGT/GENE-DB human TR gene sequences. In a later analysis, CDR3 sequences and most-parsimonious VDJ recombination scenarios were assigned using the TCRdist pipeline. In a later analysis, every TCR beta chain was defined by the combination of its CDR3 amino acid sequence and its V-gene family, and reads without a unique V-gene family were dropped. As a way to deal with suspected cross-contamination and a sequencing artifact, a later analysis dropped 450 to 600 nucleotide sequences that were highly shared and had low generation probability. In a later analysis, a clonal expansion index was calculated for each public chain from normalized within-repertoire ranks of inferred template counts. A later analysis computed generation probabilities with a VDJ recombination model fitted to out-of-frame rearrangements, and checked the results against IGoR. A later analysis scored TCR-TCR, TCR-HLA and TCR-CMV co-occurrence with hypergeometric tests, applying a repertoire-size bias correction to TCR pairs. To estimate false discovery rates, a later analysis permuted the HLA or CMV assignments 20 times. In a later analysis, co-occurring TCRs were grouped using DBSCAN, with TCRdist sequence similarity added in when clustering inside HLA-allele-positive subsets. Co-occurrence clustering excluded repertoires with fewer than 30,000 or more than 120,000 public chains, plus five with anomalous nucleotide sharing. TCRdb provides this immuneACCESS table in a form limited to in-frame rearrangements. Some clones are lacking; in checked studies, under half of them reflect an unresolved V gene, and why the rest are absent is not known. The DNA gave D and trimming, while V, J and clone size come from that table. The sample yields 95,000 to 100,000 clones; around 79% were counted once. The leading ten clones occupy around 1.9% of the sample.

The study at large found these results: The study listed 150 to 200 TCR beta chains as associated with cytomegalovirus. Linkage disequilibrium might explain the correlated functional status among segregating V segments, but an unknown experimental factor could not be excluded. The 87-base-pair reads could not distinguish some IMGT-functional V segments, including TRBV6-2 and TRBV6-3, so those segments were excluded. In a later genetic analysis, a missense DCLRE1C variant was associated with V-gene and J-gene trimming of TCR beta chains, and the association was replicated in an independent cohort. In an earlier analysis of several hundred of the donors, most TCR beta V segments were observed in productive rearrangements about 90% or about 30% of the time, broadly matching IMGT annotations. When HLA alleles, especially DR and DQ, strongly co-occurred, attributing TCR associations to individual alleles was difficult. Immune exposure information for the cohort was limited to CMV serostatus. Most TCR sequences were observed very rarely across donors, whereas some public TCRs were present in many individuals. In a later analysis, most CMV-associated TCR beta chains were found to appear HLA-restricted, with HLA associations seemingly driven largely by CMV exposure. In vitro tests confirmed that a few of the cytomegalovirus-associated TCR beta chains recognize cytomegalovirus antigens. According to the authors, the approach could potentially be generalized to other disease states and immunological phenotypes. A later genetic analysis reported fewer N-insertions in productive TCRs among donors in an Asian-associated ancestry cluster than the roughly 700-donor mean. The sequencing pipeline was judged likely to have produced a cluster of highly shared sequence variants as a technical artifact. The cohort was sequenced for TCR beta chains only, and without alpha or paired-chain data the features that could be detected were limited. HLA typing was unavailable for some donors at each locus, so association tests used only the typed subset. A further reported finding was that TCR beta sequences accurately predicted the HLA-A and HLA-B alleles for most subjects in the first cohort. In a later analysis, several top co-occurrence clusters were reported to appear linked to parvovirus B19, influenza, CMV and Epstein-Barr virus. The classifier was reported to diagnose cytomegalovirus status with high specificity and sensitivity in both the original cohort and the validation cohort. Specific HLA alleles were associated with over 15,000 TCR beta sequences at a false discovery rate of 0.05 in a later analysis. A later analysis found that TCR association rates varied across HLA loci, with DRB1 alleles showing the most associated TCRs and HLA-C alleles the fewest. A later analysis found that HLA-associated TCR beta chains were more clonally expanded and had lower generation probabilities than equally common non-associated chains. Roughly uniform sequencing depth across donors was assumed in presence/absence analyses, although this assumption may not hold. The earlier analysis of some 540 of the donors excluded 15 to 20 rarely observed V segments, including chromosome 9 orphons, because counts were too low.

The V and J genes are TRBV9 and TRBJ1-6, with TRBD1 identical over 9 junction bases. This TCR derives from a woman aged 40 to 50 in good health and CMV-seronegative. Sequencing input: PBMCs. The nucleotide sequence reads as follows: TGTGCCAGCAGCGCCACGACAGGGGGAGGTTCACCCCTCCACTTT. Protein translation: CASSATTGGGSPLHF.